The 10 T cell receptor beta chains below all came from one sample that was sequenced in a study of shared clonotypes between healthy human individuals (dated by TCRdb to the early 2020s). Receptors were amplified or captured by the immunoSEQ multiplex PCR assay. TCRdb holds this immuneACCESS table with in-frame rearrangements only. Some clones are missing; in checked studies, unresolved V genes explain under half, and the rest has no known cause. This sample comprises nearly 2 million clones, about 95% of them detected only once. 1% to 1.5% of the sample is taken by the ten largest. CD8 naive samples consisted of CD45RO-negative cells that were positively selected for CCR7, yielding a CD45RA+CCR7+ population without TemRA cells. Sequenced sample: naive CD8+ T cells sorted from blood. The cell subset or site label of this sample denotes: CD45RA+CCR7+. Receptor source: a man between 18 and 35 years old in good health.

The chain joins TRBV27 to TRBJ2-3; the match to TRBD2 covers 10 bases. The CDR3 is made up of 16 amino acids. Germline-derived CDR1 and CDR2 are MNHEY and SMNVEV (reference sequence). Trimming took 3 bases from V and 2 from J; bases not matched to a gene: 5. The CDR3 here is CASSFAAGGDTDTQYF. The CDR3 bases are TGTGCCAGCAGTTTTGCAGCGGGGGGGGACACAGATACGCAGTATTTT.

V and J are TRBV13 and TRBJ1-1, with D possibly being TRBD1 (6 bases). Trimming removed 3 bases at V and 1 base at J, with 12 bases between. Germline V lookup: CDR1 PRHDT, CDR2 FYEKMQ (reference sequence). CDR3 length: 15 residues. This CDR3 is CASSFGSGANTEAFF. The CDR3 DNA follows: TGTGCCAGCAGCTTCGGCTCGGGGGCGAACACTGAAGCTTTCTTT.

The gene calls are TRBV4-3 and TRBJ1-2; no clear D gene. This CDR3 contains 14 residues. Trimming took off 0 bases at V and 4 bases at J, with 9 bases between the two ends. CDR1 and CDR2 from the germline V gene are LGHNA and YSLEER. CDR3 coding DNA: TGCGCCAGCAGCCAAGAGGCCAGAAGCTATGGCTACACCTTC. Translated, it gives CASSQEARSYGYTF.

On this clone: Given a much more abundant clone one base away, this may be a read error. The chain combines TRBV9 with TRBJ2-7; 8 bases line up with TRBD1. This CDR3 spans 14 amino acids. The trim removed 6 bases at V and 2 bases at J, leaving 7 bases unmatched. The germline CDR1 and CDR2 sequences are SGDLS and YYNGEE. The CDR3 coding sequence is TGTGCCAGCACCCCGGGACAGGCTACCTACGAGCAGTACTTC. It specifies CASTPGQATYEQYF.

V and J are TRBV5-6 and TRBJ2-3; D call uncertain. V was shortened by 0 bases and J by 6 bases, with 17 bases between the two germline ends. This CDR3 spans 16 amino acids. The germline V gene encodes CDR1 SGHDT and CDR2 YYEEEE. The CDR3 sequence: CASSLVVALRGDTQYF. The CDR3 DNA reads TGTGCCAGCAGCTTGGTAGTAGCCCTACGAGGTGATACGCAGTATTTT. The full variable domain, with the rest looked up from reference TRBV5-6 and TRBJ2-3, is DAGVTQSPTHLIKTRGQQVTLRCSPKSGHDTVSWYQQALGQGPQFIFQYYEEEERQRGNFPDRFSGHQFPNYSSELNVNALLLGDSALYLCASSLVVALRGDTQYFGPGTRLTVL.

V is TRBV27 and J is TRBJ2-3; a weak D match, TRBD2 (6 bases). Trimming took 3 bases from V and 2 from J, leaving 9 bases between them. CDR3 size: 14 residues. Germline V gene sequence: CDR1 MNHEY, CDR2 SMNVEV (reference sequence). CDR3 loop: CASSLEGYTDTQYF. DNA for the CDR3: TGTGCCAGCAGTTTGGAGGGGTACACAGATACGCAGTATTTT.

This chain links TRBV29-1 with TRBJ2-7; 10 nucleotides match TRBD1. CDR3 size: 13 residues. Germline V gives CDR1 SQVTM, CDR2 ANQGSEA. V lost 4 bases and J lost 2; bases outside the gene matches: 2. The CDR3 spells CSVVDRGAYEQYF. DNA for the CDR3: TGCAGCGTTGTGGACAGGGGGGCCTACGAGCAGTACTTC.

The rearrangement uses TRBV7-9 and TRBJ2-1; D uncertain. V lost 1 base, J lost 7 bases, and 14 bases lay in between. This CDR3 is built from 15 residues. Germline CDR1 and CDR2: SEHNR and FQNEAQ (reference sequence). The CDR3 spells CASSLEVEIRNEQFF. CDR3 nucleotides: TGTGCCAGCAGCTTAGAGGTGGAGATACGAAATGAGCAGTTCTTC.

V gene TRBV13 combines with J gene TRBJ2-2; the match to TRBD2 covers 11 bases. V shed 2 bases and J 9 bases; nucleotides not matched to a gene: 2. The V gene's germline CDR1 is PRHDT and CDR2 FYEKMQ (reference sequence). The CDR3 length is 14 residues. The DNA for the CDR3 is TGTGCCAGCAGCTTACGACTAGCGGGACGGGAGCTGTTTTTT. Its protein product is CASSLRLAGRELFF. The whole variable domain, filled in from reference TRBV13 and TRBJ2-2, reads AAGVIQSPRHLIKEKRETATLKCYPIPRHDTVYWYQQGPGQDPQFLISFYEKMQSDKGSIPDRFSAQQFSDYHSELNMSSLELGDSALYFCASSLRLAGRELFFGEGSRLTVL.

The chain is built from TRBV7-6 and TRBJ2-1, with 11 bases that match TRBD2. V lost 5 bases and J lost 3; bases outside the gene matches: 3. CDR1 and CDR2 (germline): SGHVS, FNYEAQ. The CDR3 is 15 amino acids. In nucleotides, the CDR3 is TGTGCCAGCAGCCCAACTAGCGGGGGCTACAATGAGCAGTTCTTC. This encodes CASSPTSGGYNEQFF.